The 2 T cell receptor beta chains given below trace back to one sample, sequenced in a study of blood T cell repertoires in COVID-19. The protocol was immunoSEQ multiplex PCR, while the TCRdb copy is restricted to in-frame clones and leaves out a portion. The sample shows 270,000 or so clones, more than 80% of them seen only once. Sequenced input: PBMCs or T cells enriched from blood (not recorded which). The receptors originated from a woman in her thirties with acute COVID-19.

As DNA, the CDR3 is TGCGCCAGCAGCCAAGTTGCTAGCGGGAGGAGCTACGAGCAGTACTTC. Its protein is CASSQVASGRSYEQYF. The J gene is TRBJ2-7, the V gene TRBV4-1, with 11 bases that match TRBD2. Germline V gene data show CDR1 as MGHRA and CDR2 as YSYEKL. V was pared by 1 base and J by 3 bases, with 5 bases of the junction left unmatched. The CDR3 totals 16 residues.

This chain links TRBV19 with TRBJ2-5; 10 bases line up with TRBD2. J lost 5 bases, V lost 4 bases, and 13 bases had no gene match. The CDR3 sequence is 17 residues long. Looked up from germline, CDR1 is LNHDA and CDR2 is SQIVND (reference sequence). The CDR3 coding sequence is TGTGCCAGTAGTACCCCCGGACTAGCGGTGATGCCCGAGACCCAGTACTTC. It is translated as CASSTPGLAVMPETQYF.